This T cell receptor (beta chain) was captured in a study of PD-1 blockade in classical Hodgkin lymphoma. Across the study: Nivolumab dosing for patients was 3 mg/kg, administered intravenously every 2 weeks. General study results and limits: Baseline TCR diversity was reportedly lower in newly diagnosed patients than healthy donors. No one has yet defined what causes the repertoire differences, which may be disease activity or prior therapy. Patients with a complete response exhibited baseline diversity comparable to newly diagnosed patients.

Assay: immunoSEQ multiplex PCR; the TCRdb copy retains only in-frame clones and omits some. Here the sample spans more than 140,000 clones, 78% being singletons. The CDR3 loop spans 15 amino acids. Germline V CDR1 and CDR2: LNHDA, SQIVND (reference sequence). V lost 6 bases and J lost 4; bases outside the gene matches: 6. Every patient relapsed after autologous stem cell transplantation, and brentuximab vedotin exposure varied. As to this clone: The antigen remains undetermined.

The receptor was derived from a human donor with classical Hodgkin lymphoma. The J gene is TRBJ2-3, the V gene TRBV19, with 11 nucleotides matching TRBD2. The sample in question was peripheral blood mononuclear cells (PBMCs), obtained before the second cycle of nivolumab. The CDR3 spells CASRTLAGGPDTQYF. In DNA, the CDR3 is TGTGCCAGTAGAACCCTAGCGGGAGGACCAGATACGCAGTATTTT.